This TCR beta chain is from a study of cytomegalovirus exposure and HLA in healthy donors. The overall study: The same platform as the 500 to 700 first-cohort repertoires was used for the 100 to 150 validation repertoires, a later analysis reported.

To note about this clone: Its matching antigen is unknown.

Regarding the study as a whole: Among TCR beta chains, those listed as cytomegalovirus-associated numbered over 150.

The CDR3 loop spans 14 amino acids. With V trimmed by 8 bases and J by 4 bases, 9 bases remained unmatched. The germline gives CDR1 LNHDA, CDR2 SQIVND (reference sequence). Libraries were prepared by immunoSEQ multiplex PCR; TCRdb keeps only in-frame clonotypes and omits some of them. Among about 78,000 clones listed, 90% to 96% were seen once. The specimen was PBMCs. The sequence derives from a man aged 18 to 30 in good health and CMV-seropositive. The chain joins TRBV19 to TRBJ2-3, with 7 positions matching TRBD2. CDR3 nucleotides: TGTGCCAGTGATGGGGGGGGTAGGGCAGATACGCAGTATTTT. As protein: CASDGGGRADTQYF. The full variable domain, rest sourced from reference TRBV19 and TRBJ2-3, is DGGITQSPKYLFRKEGQNVTLSCEQNLNHDAMYWYRQDPGQGLRLIYYSQIVNDFQKGDIAEGYSVSREKKESFPLTVTSAQKNPTAFYLCASDGGGRADTQYFGPGTRLTVL.